This is a list of T cell receptor beta chains from one sample in a study of CD8 T cells in Susac syndrome. TCRdb re-analysed the immunoSEQ multiplex PCR reads in MiXCR, keeping a single row per CDR3 protein. This table holds approximately 190,000 distinct CDR3 sequences, around 95% found once. Sequenced input: CD4+ T cells from PBMCs. Receptors were obtained from a human donor with Susac syndrome. The CDR3 runs from the conserved cysteine through the conserved F or W.

CDR3aa,j_gene,v_gene
CASSPPRGSTDTQYF,TRBJ2-3,TRBV27
CASSFLQGGTGELFF,TRBJ2-2,TRBV28
CASSGRGRTEAFF,TRBJ1-1,TRBV25-1
CASSEGDTQYF,TRBJ2-3,TRBV7-3
CASSPAGGYEAFF,TRBJ1-1,TRBV18
CATSRDRSHSGANVLTF,TRBJ2-6,TRBV15
CASSEWRGGVNEQFF,TRBJ2-1,TRBV25-1
CASSVGSGGRQPQHF,TRBJ1-5,TRBV9
CASSPSGGREKLFF,TRBJ1-4,TRBV18
CASRGTPNYGYTF,TRBJ1-2,TRBV25-1
CASSQTSGNTGELFF,TRBJ2-2,TRBV6-1
CASLRDRSYEQYF,TRBJ2-7,TRBV2
CASSLARDRRYEQYF,TRBJ2-7,TRBV12-3/TRBV12-4
CSASRNTIYF,TRBJ1-3,TRBV20-1
CASGNRDKWPGELFF,TRBJ2-2,TRBV2
CASLRTMNTEAFF,TRBJ1-1,TRBV18
CASSAYRVAGYTF,TRBJ1-2,TRBV27
CASRWAGTETQYF,TRBJ2-5,TRBV12-3/TRBV12-4
CASSFLHEQYF,TRBJ2-7,TRBV12-3/TRBV12-4
CATSDALAGGIETQYF,TRBJ2-5,TRBV24-1
CSAGIGLGDNEQFF,TRBJ2-1,TRBV20-1
CAVKGGQGYEAFF,TRBJ1-1,TRBV30
CASSTRLSQAHNEQFF,TRBJ2-1,TRBV7-8
CASSEQGTGELFF,TRBJ2-2,TRBV7-2
CASSHSGQGQETQYF,TRBJ2-5,TRBV3-1
CASSPEGQKAFF,TRBJ1-1,TRBV18
CASSITGVEQFF,TRBJ2-1,TRBV12-3/TRBV12-4
CASSQLRGVNSALHF,TRBJ1-6,TRBV14
CASSQDGGANEKLFF,TRBJ1-4,TRBV3-1
CASSLDRGSSYEQYF,TRBJ2-7,TRBV18
CASSPQGEGTDTQYF,TRBJ2-3,TRBV7-2
CSVRDSQWETQYF,TRBJ2-5,TRBV29-1
CASSPEGGASGANVLTF,TRBJ2-6,TRBV5-1
CASLPWCEQFF,TRBJ2-1,TRBV7-2
CASSQDLLAGTANTGELFF,TRBJ2-2,TRBV4-3
CASSLSGGGGVNNEQFF,TRBJ2-1,TRBV11-2
CAWSSAGASYTF,TRBJ1-2,TRBV30
CASSEDRDASYEQYF,TRBJ2-7,TRBV18
CANFGPGLDTQYF,TRBJ2-3,TRBV5-1
CSARDLAGGYHEQFF,TRBJ2-1,TRBV20-1
CASSGAAGSNEKLFF,TRBJ1-4,TRBV4-2
CATSRFPTSGTGHTGELFF,TRBJ2-2,TRBV15
CASREHRERGYTF,TRBJ1-2,TRBV2
CAWSVPQGSDTQYF,TRBJ2-3,TRBV30
CASSPTDNAAREAFF,TRBJ1-1,TRBV5-1